Following are 27 T cell receptor beta chains from one sample sequenced in a study of T cells expressing NK-cell markers. TCRdb reprocessed the 5' RACE reads; each CDR3 protein has one entry and no DNA is given. The data show 300,000 to 450,000 distinct CDR3 sequences, and the top ten clones hold 4% to 6.5%. The material sequenced was blood T cells: a sorted CD56 or NKG2C T cell subset, CD4+ or CD8+ T cells, or bulk PBMC T cells (not recorded which). The receptor source for this set is a man aged 18-70 years in good health.

V is TRBV3-1 and J is TRBJ2-3; there is no DNA to check the TCRdb D call of TRBD2. This CDR3 is built from 18 residues. Germline V gives CDR1 LGHDT, CDR2 YNNKEL (reference sequence). CDR3 amino acids: CASSQEPPSGGGSDTQYF.

The gene calls are TRBV7-2 and TRBJ2-2. The CDR3 consists of 13 residues. Germline CDR1 reads SGHTA; CDR2 reads FQGNSA. CDR3: CASSRSETGELFF.

The genes are TRBV9 and TRBJ1-2. This CDR3 is built from 15 residues. Germline V CDR1 and CDR2: SGDLS, YYNGEE. The CDR3 protein is CASSVGQEANYGYTF.

The J gene is TRBJ2-7, the V gene TRBV3-1. Per the germline V gene, CDR1 is LGHDT and CDR2 is YNNKEL (reference sequence). CDR3 length: 15 amino acids. Here the CDR3 reads CASSQFAQSSYEQYF.

This chain connects TRBV10-3 to TRBJ2-1; without DNA, the TCRdb call of TRBD1 cannot be checked. This CDR3 is built from 11 residues. Looked up from germline, CDR1 is ENHRY and CDR2 is SYGVKD. CDR3: CAIGGRDEQFF.

The V call is TRBV5-1, the J call TRBJ2-7; without DNA, the TCRdb call of TRBD1 cannot be checked. In germline, CDR1 is SGHRS, CDR2 YFSETQ. The CDR3 runs 16 residues. The CDR3 sequence is CASSPGPGVNAYEQYF.

This sequence joins TRBV24-1 and TRBJ2-3; TCRdb names TRBD1, which stays unverified in the absence of DNA. Germline V gene data show CDR1 as KGHDR and CDR2 as SFDVKD. The CDR3 consists of 14 residues. The CDR3 loop is CATSDPRQERTQYF.

This chain connects TRBV15 to TRBJ2-1; the TCRdb D gene call, TRBD1, has no DNA to confirm it. The CDR3 loop spans 16 amino acids. CDR1 is LNHNV, CDR2 YYDKDF, per germline (reference sequence). CDR3 protein: CATSRSSWGQDNEQFF.

The chain is built from TRBV10-3 and TRBJ1-2; TCRdb outputs TRBD1, but without DNA this stays unchecked. CDR3 length equals 13 residues. Germline V CDR1 and CDR2: ENHRY, SYGVKD. CDR3 sequence reads: CASRGEGDYGYTF.

The chain carries TRBV28 and TRBJ2-7; TCRdb's assignment of TRBD1 cannot be checked, as there is no DNA. This CDR3 contains 15 residues. CDR1 is MDHEN and CDR2 is SYDVKM in the germline V gene. The CDR3 region is CASSSPWQGAYEQYF.

The genes are TRBV6-1 and TRBJ2-1; TCRdb lists TRBD1, though no DNA is available to test this call. In germline, CDR1 is MNHNS, CDR2 SASEGT. This CDR3 has 13 amino acids. The CDR3 region is CASSERGVGEQFF.

J is TRBJ2-4 and V is TRBV5-1; lacking DNA, the TRBD2 call made by TCRdb goes unchecked. Looked up from germline, CDR1 is SGHRS and CDR2 is YFSETQ. This CDR3 has 14 residues. CDR3 protein: CASSQGSPGNIQYF.

The chain employs TRBV12-3 or TRBV12-4 and TRBJ2-3; no DNA is available, so the TRBD1 call from TCRdb remains unchecked. There are 13 residues in the CDR3. The CDR3 sequence: CASTRPGTDTQYF.

The V and J genes are TRBV12-3 or TRBV12-4 and TRBJ2-5; the D gene TCRdb calls, TRBD1, cannot be checked with no DNA. The CDR3 is 14 amino acids. The CDR3 here is CASSRDRGWETQYF.

This chain connects TRBV18 to TRBJ1-5. This CDR3 is built from 18 residues. Germline CDR1 reads KGHSH; CDR2 reads LQKENI. CDR3 region: CASSPLGPGLSYNQPQHF.

This chain uses TRBV7-3 with TRBJ2-1; TCRdb's assignment of TRBD1 cannot be checked, as there is no DNA. The CDR3 has 15 amino acids. The germline V gene encodes CDR1 SGHTA and CDR2 FQGTGA. The CDR3 loop is CASSLDYRGYNEQFF.

V gene TRBV6-5 combines with J gene TRBJ1-4; TCRdb reports TRBD1, a call that lacks DNA to check it against. The CDR3 length is 14 residues. CDR1 MNHEY and CDR2 SVGAGI come from the germline V gene. CDR3 loop: CASSFQGSNEKLFF.

CDR3 sequence: CASSSGQGDTGELFF. V gene TRBV5-1 combines with J gene TRBJ2-2; without DNA, the TCRdb call of TRBD1 cannot be checked. Germline loops: CDR1 SGHRS, CDR2 YFSETQ. The CDR3 extends over 15 amino acids.

The chain recombines TRBV6-1 with TRBJ2-7; TCRdb outputs TRBD1, but without DNA this stays unchecked. Germline CDR1 reads MNHNS; CDR2 reads SASEGT. The CDR3 is 15 residues long. CDR3 in amino acids: CASSGRDRGSYEQYF.

The J gene is TRBJ2-7, the V gene TRBV6-5; the D gene TCRdb calls, TRBD2, cannot be checked with no DNA. Germline-derived CDR1 and CDR2 are MNHEY and SVGAGI. This CDR3 comprises 17 residues. The CDR3: CASSYSSGTSGSYEQYF.

The V and J genes are TRBV6-4 and TRBJ1-1; absent DNA, TCRdb's TRBD1 call cannot be checked. CDR1 MRHNA and CDR2 SNTAGT come from the germline V gene. This CDR3 is 20 amino acids long. This CDR3 reads CASSDSGTVYFLRVNTEAFF.

V and J are TRBV5-1 and TRBJ1-4; TCRdb indicates TRBD1, and absent DNA this call remains unverified. The CDR3 length is 18 residues. Germline V gene lookup returns CDR1 SGHRS and CDR2 YFSETQ. Here the CDR3 reads CASSFAPPGQGRDEKLFF.

The chain uses TRBV29-1 and TRBJ1-1. This CDR3 has 13 residues. CDR1 and CDR2 from the germline V gene are SQVTM and ANQGSEA. The CDR3 protein is CSVNRGRGTEAFF. Supplemented by reference TRBV29-1 and TRBJ1-1, the full variable domain reads SAVISQKPSRDICQRGTSLTIQCQVDSQVTMMFWYRQQPGQSLTLIATANQGSEATYESGFVIDKFPISRPNLTFSTLTVSNMSPEDSSIYLCSVNRGRGTEAFFGQGTRLTVV.

The V and J genes are TRBV11-2 and TRBJ2-7; no DNA is available, so the TRBD1 call from TCRdb remains unchecked. This CDR3 has 17 amino acids. Germline lookup yields CDR1 SGHAT and CDR2 FQNNGV. The CDR3 spells CASSVGPSVGVSYEQYF.

The V gene is TRBV27, the J gene TRBJ2-1. CDR1 and CDR2 from the germline V gene are MNHEY and SMNVEV (reference sequence). This CDR3 has 14 residues. The chain's CDR3 is CASSFVAPHNEQFF.

The CDR3 here is CASSRGQGAQSNEKLFF. V usage is TRBV5-1 and J usage is TRBJ1-4; TCRdb lists TRBD1, though no DNA is available to test this call. The CDR3 covers 17 residues. Germline CDR1 SGHRS, CDR2 YFSETQ.

The chain combines TRBV4-2 with TRBJ2-6; TCRdb selects TRBD2, and the lack of DNA leaves this call unchecked. There are 20 residues in the CDR3. Germline CDR1 and CDR2: LGHNA and YNFKEQ. The CDR3 sequence is CASSQGLSGGPFSGANVLTF.